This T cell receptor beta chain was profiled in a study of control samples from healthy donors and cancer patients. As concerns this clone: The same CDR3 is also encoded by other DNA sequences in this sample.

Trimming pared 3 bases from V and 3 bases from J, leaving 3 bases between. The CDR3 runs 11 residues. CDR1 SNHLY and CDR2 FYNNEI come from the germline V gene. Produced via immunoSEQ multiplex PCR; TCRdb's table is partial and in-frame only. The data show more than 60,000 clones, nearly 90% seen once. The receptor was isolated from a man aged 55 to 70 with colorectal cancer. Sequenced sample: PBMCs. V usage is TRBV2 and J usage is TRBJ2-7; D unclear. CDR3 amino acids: CASSEGYEQYF. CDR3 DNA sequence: TGTGCCAGCAGTGAGGGCTACGAGCAGTACTTC.